This TCR beta chain was recorded in a study of blood T cell repertoires in COVID-19. Study-level background: The cDNA or gDNA used as material had been derived from T cells, B-cell-depleted T cells, or PBMCs.

Authors' data handling: Reference gene primer amplification yielded estimated nucleated cell counts. TCRdb keeps only in-frame clones here, not all; method: immunoSEQ multiplex PCR. From that table come the V and J calls and clone size; the DNA was used to work out D and trimming. The repertoire holds a few hundred thousand clones, with around nine tenths as singletons. Trimming removed 4 bases from V and 0 bases from J, with 7 bases in between. The germline gives CDR1 SGHRS, CDR2 YFSETQ. This CDR3 comprises 13 residues. This chain joins TRBV5-1 and TRBJ1-1; D is uncertain. Sequenced input: peripheral blood. The receptor's source is a man aged 55 to 69 who had recovered from COVID-19. The CDR3 bases are TGCGCCAGCAGCGTCGGGTTGAACACTGAAGCTTTCTTT. Its translation: CASSVGLNTEAFF.